This T cell receptor beta chain comes out of a study of healthy donors' naive CD4 and CD8 T cells (dated by TCRdb to the mid-2010s). As for the study more broadly: Donors were chosen to span three age groups (20-25, 40-50 and 60-70 years, five or six each), with mean age roughly 46 and half female. Peripheral blood mononuclear cells were collected from about 19 healthy, unrelated individuals. The TCR alpha libraries followed the same workflow as the beta chain, except for a newly designed primer set that covered all functional IMGT alpha gene variants. The study sequenced rearranged TCR alpha and beta chains from naive CD4+ and CD8+ T cells to test how TCR variation relates to lineage commitment. The donors were HLA-typed by sequencing at HLA-A, -B, -C, -DRB1, -DQB1 and -DPB1, using the SBTexcellerator protocol, an ABI3130xl analyzer and SBTengine software. Study-level results and caveats: Bias between naive CD4+ and CD8+ cells was reportedly observed for most V and J gene segments, consistently across donors and independently of HLA genotype. Taken together, V genes, J genes and CDR3 charge appeared to account for 10% to 15% of the variance in CD4/CD8 propensity, acting in a largely additive way. The study did not directly address whether homeostatic proliferation of naive T cells might have biased the repertoire. Because alpha and beta chains were sequenced in bulk and could not be paired, the effects of the two chains in combination were not assessed. In both chains, CD4+ lineage was linked to a positively charged CDR3, whereas CD8+ lineage was linked to a negatively charged CDR3.

Spanning cysteine to phenylalanine, the CDR3 consists of 11 amino acids. The retained sequence is limited to the CDR3, 33 bases, with the frame set at the first base. CDR1 MDHEN and CDR2 SYDVKM are derived from the germline V gene. This clonotype has only one observation. The antigen it binds to is not known. A junction boundary mismatches the germline segment, possibly from a read error. The instrument was a 454 GS FLX Titanium. TCR libraries were built from about 0.45 ug of total RNA with a previously published linear amplification protocol. The Roche/454 Genome Sequencer with Titanium chemistry was used for sequencing. On the study's bioinformatics: A total of more than 70,000 rearranged TCR alpha transcripts were sequenced from a few of the healthy donors. Unique TCR clonotypes were defined by the CDR3 junction under IMGT nomenclature, and duplicate transcripts were removed. Logistic regression in R 2.13.0 modeled CD4 versus CD8 status as a function of V and J genes, with adjustment for donor effects and Bonferroni correction for multiple testing. The public reads were reprocessed in TCRdb via fastp at Q25 and MiXCR, keeping in-frame beta chains. Entries are consolidated by CDR3 protein sequence, retaining the most common genes and DNA. TCRdb, rather than the study authors, made the V and J calls. The sample data list about 200,000 distinct CDR3 sequences, and over 60% of these were observed just once. The top ten clonotypes cover around 2% of the sample.

Cells with a CD4+CD8-CD45RO-CD45RA+ profile were isolated by FACS and defined as naive CD4+ T cells, and those with a CD8+CD4-CD45RA+CD27bright profile were defined as naive CD8+ T cells. Sorting used antibodies against CD4 (RPA-T4), CD8 (SK1), CD27 (O323), CD45RA (HI100) and CD45RO (UCHL1). This clonotype was obtained from a pool of human donors in good health; the sample pools cells from several healthy donors. This chain is built from TRBV28 and TRBJ1-2; possibly the D gene is TRBD1, per 5 matching bases. The sequenced sample was naive CD4+ and CD8+ T cells sorted from blood, pooled from several donors. The cell subset or site label, as the study defines it: FACS-sorted naive CD4+ (CD45RO-CD45RA+) and naive CD8+ (CD45RA+CD27bright) T cells. The CDR3 protein: CASVLAQGSYF. The nucleotide sequence reads TGTGCCAGCGTTCTGGCCCAGGGAAGTTACTTC.